The rows below give T cell receptor beta chains drawn from one sample of a study of T cell repertoires in cytomegalovirus infection. No cognate antigen is known for these TCRs. In TCRdb, the reads were re-called with MiXCR into one record per CDR3 protein. The profile covers around 710,000 distinct CDR3 sequences, with roughly 29% appearing a single time and about 12% taken by the ten largest. The sample consisted of cultured CD8+ T cells from PBMCs, taken from culture after CMV antigen stimulation. These TCRs come from a human donor in good health (CMV status not recorded). Some clones in this sample may be carry-over from other donors' samples. Each CDR3 is given with its conserved first and last residue. The order of the fields is CDR3 protein, CDR3 DNA, V gene, J gene, clone size, D gene. D genes are given only for firm matches. The size field is filled for only some rows; it gives once, few, many or a size class.

CDR3aa: CAISESGDTFTYEQYF
CDR3nt: TGTGCCATCAGTGAGTCGGGTGACACATTCACCTACGAGCAGTACTTC
v_gene: TRBV10-3
j_gene: TRBJ2-7
abundance: -
d_gene: -

CDR3aa: CASSLVPDNYGYTF
CDR3nt: TGTGCCAGCAGTTTAGTCCCAGACAACTATGGCTACACCTTC
v_gene: TRBV12-3/TRBV12-4
j_gene: TRBJ1-2
abundance: -
d_gene: -

CDR3aa: CSARAPGHRGSPLHF
CDR3nt: TGCAGTGCTAGAGCTCCAGGGCACCGGGGTTCACCCCTCCACTTT
v_gene: TRBV20-1
j_gene: TRBJ1-6
abundance: -
d_gene: -

CDR3aa: CASTRGGVAELFF
CDR3nt: TGTGCCAGCACAAGGGGGGGGGTTGCGGAGCTGTTTTTT
v_gene: TRBV2
j_gene: TRBJ2-2
abundance: few
d_gene: -

CDR3aa: CASSGSGTSTDTQYF
CDR3nt: TGTGCCAGCAGCGGAAGCGGGACTAGCACAGATACGCAGTATTTT
v_gene: TRBV6-1
j_gene: TRBJ2-3
abundance: many
d_gene: TRBD2

CDR3aa: CAISGTGGPDTQYF
CDR3nt: TGTGCCATCAGTGGGACAGGGGGCCCAGATACGCAGTATTTT
v_gene: TRBV10-3
j_gene: TRBJ2-3
abundance: -
d_gene: TRBD1

CDR3aa: CASSLGGYYQPQHF
CDR3nt: TGTGCCAGCAGTTTAGGAGGTTACTATCAGCCCCAGCATTTT
v_gene: TRBV28
j_gene: TRBJ1-5
abundance: -
d_gene: -

CDR3aa: CASSQDSMDRRATGELFF
CDR3nt: TGTGCCAGCAGCCAAGATAGCATGGACAGGCGTGCGACCGGGGAGCTGTTTTTT
v_gene: TRBV14
j_gene: TRBJ2-2
abundance: once
d_gene: TRBD1

CDR3aa: CASSLFGQGAAETQYF
CDR3nt: TGTGCCAGCAGTTTATTCGGTCAGGGGGCGGCAGAGACCCAGTACTTC
v_gene: TRBV28
j_gene: TRBJ2-5
abundance: many
d_gene: TRBD1

CDR3aa: CASSFYPTGNTEAFF
CDR3nt: TGTGCCAGCAGTTTTTACCCGACAGGGAACACTGAAGCTTTCTTT
v_gene: TRBV28
j_gene: TRBJ1-1
abundance: -
d_gene: -

CDR3aa: CASSLWGGEGVNTEAFF
CDR3nt: TGTGCCAGCAGCTTATGGGGAGGGGAGGGGGTTAACACTGAAGCTTTCTTT
v_gene: TRBV11-2
j_gene: TRBJ1-1
abundance: few
d_gene: -

CDR3aa: CASSPMAPSLNTEAFF
CDR3nt: TGTGCCAGCAGCCCCATGGCCCCTTCACTGAACACTGAAGCTTTCTTT
v_gene: TRBV7-6
j_gene: TRBJ1-1
abundance: many
d_gene: -

CDR3aa: CASSLQGMTYGYTF
CDR3nt: TGTGCCAGCAGTCTACAGGGGATGACGTATGGCTACACCTTC
v_gene: TRBV6-5
j_gene: TRBJ1-2
abundance: once
d_gene: TRBD1

CDR3aa: CASSPDSWDGYTF
CDR3nt: TGTGCCAGCAGTCCGGACTCATGGGATGGCTACACCTTC
v_gene: TRBV6-2/TRBV6-3
j_gene: TRBJ1-2
abundance: -
d_gene: -

CDR3aa: CATSRGGASPLHF
CDR3nt: TGTGCCACCAGCAGGGGGGGTGCTTCACCCCTCCACTTT
v_gene: TRBV15
j_gene: TRBJ1-6
abundance: -
d_gene: -

CDR3aa: CASSAEFAGGEETQYF
CDR3nt: TGTGCCAGCAGTGCCGAGTTTGCGGGGGGAGAAGAGACCCAGTACTTC
v_gene: TRBV27
j_gene: TRBJ2-5
abundance: -
d_gene: TRBD2

CDR3aa: CAISDRGRLEPQHF
CDR3nt: TGTGCCATCAGTGACAGGGGGCGCTTAGAGCCCCAGCATTTT
v_gene: TRBV10-3
j_gene: TRBJ1-5
abundance: -
d_gene: TRBD1

CDR3aa: CSANRQGMNTEAFF
CDR3nt: TGCAGTGCTAACAGACAGGGGATGAACACTGAAGCTTTCTTT
v_gene: TRBV20-1
j_gene: TRBJ1-1
abundance: -
d_gene: TRBD1

CDR3aa: CASSAGFTEAFF
CDR3nt: TGTGCCAGCAGTGCGGGGTTCACTGAAGCTTTCTTT
v_gene: TRBV6-5
j_gene: TRBJ1-1
abundance: -
d_gene: -

CDR3aa: CQAGGIRTDTQYF
CDR3nt: TGTCAAGCGGGGGGTATCCGGACAGATACGCAGTATTTT
v_gene: TRBV7-4
j_gene: TRBJ2-3
abundance: once
d_gene: TRBD2

CDR3aa: CASSAATGAYGYTF
CDR3nt: TGTGCCAGTAGTGCCGCAACAGGGGCCTATGGCTACACCTTC
v_gene: TRBV19
j_gene: TRBJ1-2
abundance: -
d_gene: TRBD1

CDR3aa: CSARLAGGNYNEQFF
CDR3nt: TGCAGTGCTCGACTAGCGGGGGGGAATTACAATGAGCAGTTCTTC
v_gene: TRBV20-1
j_gene: TRBJ2-1
abundance: -
d_gene: TRBD2